This paragraph covers one TCR beta chain sequence. The sample belongs to a study of monozygotic twins with inflammatory bowel disease. TCRdb reprocessed the 5' RACE reads, with one entry per CDR3 protein and no DNA. The specimen's table records about 450,000 distinct CDR3 sequences. This CDR3 contains 15 residues. CDR1 is MNHNS, CDR2 SASEGT, per germline. The chain carries TRBV6-1 and TRBJ2-2; TCRdb's D gene call, TRBD1, goes unchecked for lack of DNA. Material: blood. The TCR comes from a human donor with ulcerative colitis or Crohn's disease, or a healthy co-twin of an affected twin (not recorded which). The CDR3 reads CASSETPRVTGELFF.